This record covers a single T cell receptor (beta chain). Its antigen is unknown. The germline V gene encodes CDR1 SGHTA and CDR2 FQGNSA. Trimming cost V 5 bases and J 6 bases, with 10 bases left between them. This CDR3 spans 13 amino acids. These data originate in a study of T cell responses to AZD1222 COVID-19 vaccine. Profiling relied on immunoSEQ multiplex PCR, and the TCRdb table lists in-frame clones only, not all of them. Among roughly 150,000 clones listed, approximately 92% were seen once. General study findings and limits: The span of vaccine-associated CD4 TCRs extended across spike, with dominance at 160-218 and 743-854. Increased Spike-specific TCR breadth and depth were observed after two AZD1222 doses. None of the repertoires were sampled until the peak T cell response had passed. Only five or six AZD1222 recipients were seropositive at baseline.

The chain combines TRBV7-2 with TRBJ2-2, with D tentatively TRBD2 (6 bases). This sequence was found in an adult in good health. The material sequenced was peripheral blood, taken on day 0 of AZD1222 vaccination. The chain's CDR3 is CASSRSGAGELFF. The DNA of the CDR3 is TGTGCCAGCAGCCGCTCGGGAGCCGGGGAGCTGTTTTTT.